These 24 T cell receptor beta chains were sequenced from one sample in a study of regulatory T cells in long-lasting Graves disease. The time point denotes: newly diagnosed GD, antithyroid drugs for less than 3 months. Preparation of the TCR library used RNA extracted from PBMCs. Assembly of TCR beta libraries relied on iRepertoire HTBI primers together with Arm-PCR of CDR3 regions. TCRdb re-analysed the multiplex PCR reads in MiXCR, keeping a single row per CDR3 protein. The sample has over 400,000 distinct CDR3 sequences; approximately 15% are singletons. The sample was also reused in another study, on T cells in Graves' hyperthyroidism and ophthalmopathy.

The input for sequencing was peripheral blood mononuclear cells (PBMCs), taken at new diagnosis, from a patient treated with antithyroid drugs. These receptors all stem from a woman aged 45-65 years with Graves disease.

This clonotype was seen a few times. This sequence joins TRBV27 and TRBJ2-5; the match to TRBD2 covers 12 bases. This CDR3 spans 17 amino acids. CDR1 is MNHEY and CDR2 is SMNVEV in the germline V gene (reference sequence). Losses at the gene ends were 4 bases for V and 6 bases for J; bases not matched to a gene: 12. The CDR3 sequence is CASSSPFTTSGRKTQYF. The CDR3 bases are TGTGCCAGCAGTTCCCCGTTTACAACTAGCGGGAGGAAGACCCAGTACTTC.

This clonotype has only one observation. This likely came from a read error, as a far larger clone is one base away. The CDR3 is CASSPGTSRTYNEQFF. The CDR3 DNA sequence: TGTGCCAGCAGTCCTGGGACTAGCCGGACTTACAATGAGCAGTTCTTC. This chain joins TRBV11-2 and TRBJ2-1, with 9 positions matching TRBD2. The CDR3 is made up of 16 amino acids. In germline, CDR1 is SGHAT, CDR2 FQNNGV. Trimming removed 6 bases from V and 4 bases from J; junction bases left unmatched: 10.

This clonotype has a count of ten or more. This chain links TRBV2 with TRBJ1-5; D remains ambiguous. Trimming took off 6 bases at V and 3 bases at J, with 27 bases between the two ends. CDR1 and CDR2 from the germline V gene are SNHLY and FYNNEI. CDR3 size: 19 residues. The CDR3 spells CASSSLGLGQKDYNQPQHF. The CDR3 bases are TGTGCCAGCAGCAGTCTGGGATTGGGCCAGAAGGATTACAATCAGCCCCAGCATTTT. The full variable domain, its missing parts supplied by reference TRBV2 and TRBJ1-5, is EPEVTQTPSHQVTQMGQEVILRCVPISNHLYFYWYRQILGQKVEFLVSFYNNEISEKSEIFDDQFSVERPDGSNFTLKIRSTKLEDSAMYFCASSSLGLGQKDYNQPQHFGDGTRLSIL.

At least ten counts were recorded for this clonotype. The V and J genes are TRBV19 and TRBJ1-5, with a tentative D call TRBD1 (6 bases). The germline V gene has CDR1 LNHDA and CDR2 SQIVND (reference sequence). There are 15 residues in the CDR3. Trimming removed 7 bases from V and 3 bases from J, with 16 bases in between. The CDR3 DNA reads TGTGCCAGTACCAATATCGACAGGACCAATCAGCCCCAGCATTTT. Protein product: CASTNIDRTNQPQHF. Together with reference TRBV19 and TRBJ1-5, the CDR3 gives the full variable domain: DGGITQSPKYLFRKEGQNVTLSCEQNLNHDAMYWYRQDPGQGLRLIYYSQIVNDFQKGDIAEGYSVSREKKESFPLTVTSAQKNPTAFYLCASTNIDRTNQPQHFGDGTRLSIL.

This clonotype was recorded a few times. A single base separates this from a much larger clone, so it may be a read error. The chain links TRBV7-2 to TRBJ2-7, with D perhaps assigned TRBD1 or TRBD2 (6 bases each). CDR1 is SGHTA, CDR2 FQGNSA, per germline. The CDR3 covers 15 residues. CDR3 bases: TGTGTCAGCAGCTATGGTACGGGGGCAGGATACGAGCAGTACTTC. Translation gives CVSSYGTGAGYEQYF. Full variable domain (missing parts from reference TRBV7-2 and TRBJ2-7): GAGVSQSPSNKVTEKGKDVELRCDPISGHTALYWYRQSLGQGLEFLIYFQGNSAPDKSGLPSDRFSAERTGGSVSTLTIQRTQQEDSAVYLCVSSYGTGAGYEQYFGPGTRLTVT.

Many counts were recorded for this clonotype. The CDR3 region is CASSLGRDSYNSPLHF. DNA for the CDR3: TGTGCCAGCAGCCTAGGGCGGGACTCCTATAATTCACCCCTCCACTTT. The chain employs TRBV14 and TRBJ1-6; D gene ambiguous. The V end was cut by 4 bases, the J end by 0 bases, with 10 bases between. This CDR3 contains 16 residues. The germline gives CDR1 SGHDN, CDR2 FVKESK.

The sample holds many counts of this clonotype. DNA for the CDR3: TGTGCCAGCAGTTTACTGACTAGCGGGAGCATATACGAGCAGTACTTC. Its protein product is CASSLLTSGSIYEQYF. The J gene is TRBJ2-7, the V gene TRBV27; 12 nucleotides match TRBD2. The CDR3 totals 16 residues. J lost 4 bases, V lost 2 bases, and 6 bases had no gene match. Germline CDR1 MNHEY, CDR2 SMNVEV (reference sequence).

This clonotype was seen ten or more times. The chain uses TRBV20-1 and TRBJ2-3, with 9 bases that match TRBD2. This CDR3 contains 13 residues. Germline CDR1 reads DFQATT; CDR2 reads SNEGSKA (reference sequence). The V gene end was trimmed by 5 bases and the J gene end by 5 bases; junction bases not matched to a gene: 5. The DNA of the CDR3 is TGCAGTGCTCCCTCGCGGGGGGGAGATACGCAGTATTTT. As protein: CSAPSRGGDTQYF.

This clonotype appeared many times. The junction and the germline gene differ at one end; a read error may be behind it. The chain carries TRBV7-7 and TRBJ2-2; D may be TRBD1 (7 bases). The CDR3 runs 14 residues. Germline-derived CDR1 and CDR2 are SSHAT and FNYEAQ (reference sequence). CDR3 sequence (DNA): TGTGCTAGCAGCTCCCAGGGGGGCGACGGGGAGCTGTTTTTT. Protein product: CASSSQGGDGELFF. Full variable domain (rest looked up from reference TRBV7-7 and TRBJ2-2): GAGVSQSPRYKVTKRGQDVTLRCDPISSHATLYWYQQALGQGPEFLTYFNYEAQPDKSGLPSDRFSAERPEGSISTLTIQRTEQRDSAMYRCASSSQGGDGELFFGEGSRLTVL.

This clonotype was detected only a few times. This rearrangement joins TRBV3-1 to TRBJ2-1; D gene uncertain. The CDR3 covers 16 residues. V was shortened by 4 bases and J by 0 bases, with 13 bases between the two germline ends. CDR1 and CDR2 from the germline V gene are LGHDT and YNNKEL (reference sequence). Here the CDR3 reads CASSPPVLSSYNEQFF. The CDR3 nucleotides are TGTGCCAGCAGCCCCCCGGTACTCAGCTCCTACAATGAGCAGTTCTTC.

Many counts were recorded for this clonotype. The gene calls are TRBV28 and TRBJ1-5; 8 positions agree with TRBD1. The V and J ends lost 10 bases and 0 bases, in that order; junction bases with no gene match: 14. The CDR3 runs to 17 residues. Germline loops: CDR1 MDHEN, CDR2 SYDVKM. The CDR3 DNA reads TGTGCCACCTTGACAGGGCAGGGGGCATATAGCAATCAGCCCCAGCATTTT. It encodes CATLTGQGAYSNQPQHF.

This clonotype was counted at least ten times. The DNA for the CDR3 is TGTGCCAGCAGTTCCACGGGACTTGGGCGGAGGGGGGACACCGGGGAGCTGTTTTTT. Protein sequence: CASSSTGLGRRGDTGELFF. This chain uses TRBV28 with TRBJ2-2; D is perhaps TRBD1 or TRBD2 (6 bases each). This CDR3 has 19 amino acids. The V and J ends lost 4 bases and 3 bases respectively, with 24 bases between them. CDR1 is MDHEN and CDR2 is SYDVKM in the germline V gene.

This clonotype was recorded many times. The chain combines TRBV29-1 with TRBJ1-1; TRBD1 matches at 8 bases. In germline, CDR1 is SQVTM, CDR2 ANQGSEA. The V gene end was trimmed by 1 base and the J gene end by 11 bases; junction bases not matched to a gene: 6. The CDR3 consists of 12 residues. Here the CDR3 reads CSVEAQGVGAFF. As DNA, the CDR3 is TGCAGCGTTGAAGCACAGGGGGTGGGGGCTTTCTTT.

This chain uses TRBV5-8 with TRBJ2-2, with 7 bases identical to TRBD1. Trimming removed 3 bases from V and 0 bases from J; junction bases left unmatched: 14. Germline loops: CDR1 SGHTS, CDR2 YDEGEE. CDR3 length: 19 residues. The CDR3 coding sequence is TGTGCCAGCAGCTACCCGGCCGGGACAGCAATTACGAACACCGGGGAGCTGTTTTTT. This translates into CASSYPAGTAITNTGELFF. Variable domain in full (rest from reference TRBV5-8 and TRBJ2-2): EAGVTQSPTHLIKTRGQQATLRCSPISGHTSVYWYQQALGLGLQFLLWYDEGEERNRGNFPPRFSGRQFPNYSSELNVNALELEDSALYLCASSYPAGTAITNTGELFFGEGSRLTVL.

This clonotype was detected ten times or more. The chain combines TRBV20-1 with TRBJ2-1, with TRBD2 identical over 11 bases. The V gene end was trimmed by 0 bases and the J gene end by 6 bases; junction bases not matched to a gene: 10. The CDR3 contains 17 residues. The germline CDR1 and CDR2 sequences are DFQATT and SNEGSKA (reference sequence). The CDR3 nucleotides read TGCAGTGCTAGAGATTTCATGACTAGCGGGATGAGCAATGAGCAGTTCTTC. Its protein product is CSARDFMTSGMSNEQFF.

This clonotype has at least ten counts. The chain is built from TRBV11-2 and TRBJ2-3; D might be TRBD2 (6 bases). Germline V lookup: CDR1 SGHAT, CDR2 FQNNGV. Trimming cost V 1 base and J 4 bases, with 15 bases left between them. The CDR3 runs 16 residues. The CDR3 spells CASSLAPGLSADTQYF. In nucleotides, the CDR3 is TGTGCCAGCAGCTTAGCCCCGGGACTGTCGGCAGATACGCAGTATTTT.

This clonotype was observed at least ten times. This chain links TRBV3-1 with TRBJ1-2, with TRBD1 identical over 9 bases. With 2 bases clipped from V and 4 bases from J, the junction kept 5 bases outside the gene matches. Germline V gives CDR1 LGHDT, CDR2 YNNKEL (reference sequence). The CDR3 has 15 amino acids. CDR3 in amino acids: CASSQWDRATYGYTF. The DNA for the CDR3 is TGTGCCAGCAGCCAATGGGACAGGGCAACCTATGGCTACACCTTC.

This clonotype turned up a few times. This may arise from a read error, as a much more abundant clone is one base away. The V and J genes are TRBV28 and TRBJ1-5; 10 positions match TRBD1. V dropped 4 bases and J dropped 9; count of bases not matched to a gene: 12. Germline loops: CDR1 MDHEN, CDR2 SYDVKM. This CDR3 has 16 residues. The CDR3 nucleotides are TGTGCCAGCAGTTCCCCGGGGACAGGGGACAGGCGGCCCCAGCATTTT. This gives the protein CASSSPGTGDRRPQHF.

V and J are TRBV5-1 and TRBJ1-1; 8 bases line up with TRBD1. The CDR3 is made up of 14 amino acids. CDR1 and CDR2 from the germline V gene are SGHRS and YFSETQ. Germline trimming cut 5 bases from V and 3 bases from J; bases unmatched to any gene: 6. The CDR3 protein is CASSGRGQDTEAFF. Written as DNA, the CDR3 is TGCGCCAGCAGTGGCAGGGGGCAGGACACTGAAGCTTTCTTT.

This clonotype was observed a handful of times. The chain couples TRBV5-1 to TRBJ2-5, with 7 bases aligning to TRBD2. The V and J ends lost 2 bases and 4 bases, in that order; junction bases with no gene match: 2. Germline V gene lookup returns CDR1 SGHRS and CDR2 YFSETQ. The CDR3 is made up of 13 amino acids. The CDR3 reads CASSFTSAETQYF. The DNA for the CDR3 is TGCGCCAGCAGCTTCACTAGCGCAGAGACCCAGTACTTC.

The chain combines TRBV28 with TRBJ2-7, with 8 bases matching TRBD1. CDR3 size: 13 residues. Looked up from germline, CDR1 is MDHEN and CDR2 is SYDVKM. After removal of 5 bases from V and 6 bases from J, the junction contained 6 bases not matched to a gene. CDR3 region: CASSMGQAGEQYF. CDR3 coding DNA: TGTGCCAGCAGTATGGGACAGGCTGGCGAGCAGTACTTC.

This chain links TRBV18 with TRBJ1-1; 7 bases are shared with TRBD1. The CDR3 extends over 14 amino acids. Germline V CDR1 and CDR2: KGHSH, LQKENI. Trimming took 0 bases from V and 7 from J; bases not matched to a gene: 5. The DNA for the CDR3 is TGTGCCAGCTCACCACCTACAGGGGAGGATGAAGCTTTCTTT. It codes for CASSPPTGEDEAFF.

This rearrangement joins TRBV27 to TRBJ1-5; D is possibly TRBD1 (5 bases). The length of the CDR3 is 13 residues. V lost 4 bases and J lost 7, with 11 bases in between. The germline V gene encodes CDR1 MNHEY and CDR2 SMNVEV (reference sequence). The CDR3 loop is CASSWSGGQPQHF. As DNA, the CDR3 is TGTGCCAGCAGTTGGTCGGGGGGGCAGCCCCAGCATTTT.

This clonotype came up many times. This CDR3 is CASSDMGVANQPQHF. Here the CDR3 DNA reads TGTGCCAGCAGTGATATGGGGGTGGCGAATCAGCCCCAGCATTTT. V is TRBV6-1 and J is TRBJ1-5; D perhaps matches TRBD1 (5 bases). The CDR3 spans 15 residues. The germline V and J ends were trimmed by 3 bases and 4 bases, with 13 bases remaining between them. Germline V CDR1 and CDR2: MNHNS, SASEGT.